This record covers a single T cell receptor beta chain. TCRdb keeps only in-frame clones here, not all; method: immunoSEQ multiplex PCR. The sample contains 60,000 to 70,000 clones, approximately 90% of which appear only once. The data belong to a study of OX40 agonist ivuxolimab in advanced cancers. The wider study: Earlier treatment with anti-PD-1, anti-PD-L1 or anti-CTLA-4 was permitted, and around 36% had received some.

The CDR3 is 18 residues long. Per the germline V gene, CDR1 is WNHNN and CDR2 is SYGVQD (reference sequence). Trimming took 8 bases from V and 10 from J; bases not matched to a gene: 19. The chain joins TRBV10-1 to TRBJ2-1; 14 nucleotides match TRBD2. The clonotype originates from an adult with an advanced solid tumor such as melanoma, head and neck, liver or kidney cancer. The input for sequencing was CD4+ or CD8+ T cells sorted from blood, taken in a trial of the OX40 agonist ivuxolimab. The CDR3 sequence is CASLTNRDRGLAGGEQFF. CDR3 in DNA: TGCGCCAGCCTAACTAATCGGGACCGAGGACTAGCGGGAGGAGAGCAGTTCTTC.